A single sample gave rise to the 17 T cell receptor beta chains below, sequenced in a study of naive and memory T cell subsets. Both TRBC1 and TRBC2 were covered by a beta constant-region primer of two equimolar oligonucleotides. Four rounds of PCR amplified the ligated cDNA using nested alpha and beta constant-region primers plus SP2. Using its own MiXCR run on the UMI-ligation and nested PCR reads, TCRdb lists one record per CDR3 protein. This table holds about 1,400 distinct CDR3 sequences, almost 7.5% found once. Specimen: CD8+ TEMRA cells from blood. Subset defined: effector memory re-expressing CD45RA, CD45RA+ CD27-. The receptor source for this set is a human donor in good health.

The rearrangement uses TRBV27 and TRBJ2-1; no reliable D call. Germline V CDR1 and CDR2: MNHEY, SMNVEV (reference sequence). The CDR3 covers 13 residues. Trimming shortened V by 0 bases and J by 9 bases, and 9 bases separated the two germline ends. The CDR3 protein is CASSLSAVREQFF. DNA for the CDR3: TGTGCCAGCAGTTTATCTGCGGTTCGTGAGCAGTTCTTC.

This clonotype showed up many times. CDR3 in amino acids: CSAREAGRESDTQYF. The CDR3 DNA is TGCAGTGCTAGAGAGGCGGGGCGGGAGTCAGATACGCAGTATTTT. The chain joins TRBV20-1 to TRBJ2-3; 7 bases line up with TRBD2. J gave up 4 bases and V 0 bases, and 7 bases lay outside the gene matches. CDR1 and CDR2 (germline): DFQATT, SNEGSKA (reference sequence). The CDR3 runs 15 residues.

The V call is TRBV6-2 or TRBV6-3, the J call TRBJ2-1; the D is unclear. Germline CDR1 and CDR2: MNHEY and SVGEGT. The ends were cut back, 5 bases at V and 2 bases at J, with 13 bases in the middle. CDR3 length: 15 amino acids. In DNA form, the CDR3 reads TGTGCCAGCAGTCCATTCATAGAGGCCTACAATGAGCAGTTCTTC. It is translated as CASSPFIEAYNEQFF.

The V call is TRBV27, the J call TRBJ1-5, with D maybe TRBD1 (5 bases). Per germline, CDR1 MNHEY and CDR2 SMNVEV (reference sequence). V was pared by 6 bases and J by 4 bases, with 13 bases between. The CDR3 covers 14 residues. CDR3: CASREDNLNQPQHF. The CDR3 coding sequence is TGTGCCAGCAGGGAGGACAATTTAAATCAGCCCCAGCATTTT.

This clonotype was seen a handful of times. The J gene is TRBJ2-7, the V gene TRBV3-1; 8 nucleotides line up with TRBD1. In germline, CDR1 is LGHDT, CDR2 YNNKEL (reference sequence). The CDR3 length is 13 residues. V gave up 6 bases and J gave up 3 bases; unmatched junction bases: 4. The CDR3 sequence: CASRWTGNYEQYF. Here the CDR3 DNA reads TGTGCCAGCAGATGGACAGGGAACTACGAGCAGTACTTC.

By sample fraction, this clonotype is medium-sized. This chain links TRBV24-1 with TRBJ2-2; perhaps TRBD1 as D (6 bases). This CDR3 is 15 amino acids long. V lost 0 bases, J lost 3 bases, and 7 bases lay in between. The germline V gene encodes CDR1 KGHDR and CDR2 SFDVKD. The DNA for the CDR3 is TGTGCCACCAGTGATTTGAGACAGGACACCGGGGAGCTGTTTTTT. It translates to CATSDLRQDTGELFF.

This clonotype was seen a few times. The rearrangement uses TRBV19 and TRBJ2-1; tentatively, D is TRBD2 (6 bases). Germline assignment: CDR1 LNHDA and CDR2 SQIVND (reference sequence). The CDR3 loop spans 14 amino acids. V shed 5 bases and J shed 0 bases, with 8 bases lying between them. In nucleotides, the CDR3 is TGTGCCAGTAGTCTCGGGAGCTCCTACAATGAGCAGTTCTTC. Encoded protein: CASSLGSSYNEQFF.

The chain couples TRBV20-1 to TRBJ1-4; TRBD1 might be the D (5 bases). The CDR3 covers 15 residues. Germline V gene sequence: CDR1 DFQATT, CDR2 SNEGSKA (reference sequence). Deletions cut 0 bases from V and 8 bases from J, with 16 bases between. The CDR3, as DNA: TGCAGTGCTAGAGATCATGAGGGGTCGAGGGAAAAACTGTTTTTT. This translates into CSARDHEGSREKLFF.

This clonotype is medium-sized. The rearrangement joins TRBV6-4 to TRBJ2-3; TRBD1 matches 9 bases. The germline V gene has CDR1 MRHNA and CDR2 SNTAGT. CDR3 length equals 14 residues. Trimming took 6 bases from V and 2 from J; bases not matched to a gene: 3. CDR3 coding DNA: TGTGCCAGCAGCCGGGACAGGGACACAGATACGCAGTATTTT. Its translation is CASSRDRDTDTQYF.

This CDR3 reads CSVLSGYEQYF. The CDR3 coding sequence is TGCAGTGTATTGAGTGGCTACGAGCAGTACTTC. The chain links TRBV20-1 to TRBJ2-7; D gene unclear. CDR3 length equals 11 residues. Trimming stripped 7 bases from V and 3 bases from J, with 10 bases between. CDR1 and CDR2 (germline): DFQATT, SNEGSKA (reference sequence).

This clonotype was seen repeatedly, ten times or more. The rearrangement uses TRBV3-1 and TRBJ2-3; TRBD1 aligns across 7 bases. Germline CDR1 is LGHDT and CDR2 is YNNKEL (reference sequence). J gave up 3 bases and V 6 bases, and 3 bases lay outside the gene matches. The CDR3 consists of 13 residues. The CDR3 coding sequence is TGTGCCAGCAGACAGACAGGGACAGATACGCAGTATTTT. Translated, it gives CASRQTGTDTQYF.

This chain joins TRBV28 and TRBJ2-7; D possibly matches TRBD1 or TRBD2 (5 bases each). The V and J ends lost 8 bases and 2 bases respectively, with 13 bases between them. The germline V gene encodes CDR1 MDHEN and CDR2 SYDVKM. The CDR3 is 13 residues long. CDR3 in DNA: TGTGCCAGCTCTCCCGGGGCCGCCTACGAGCAGTACTTC. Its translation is CASSPGAAYEQYF.

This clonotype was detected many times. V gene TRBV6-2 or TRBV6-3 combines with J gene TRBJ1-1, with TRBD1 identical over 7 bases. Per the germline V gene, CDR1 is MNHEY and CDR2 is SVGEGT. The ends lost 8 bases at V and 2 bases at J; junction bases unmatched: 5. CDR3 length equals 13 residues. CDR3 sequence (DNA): TGTGCCAGCGTAGTAGGGGGCAACACTGAAGCTTTCTTT. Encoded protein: CASVVGGNTEAFF.

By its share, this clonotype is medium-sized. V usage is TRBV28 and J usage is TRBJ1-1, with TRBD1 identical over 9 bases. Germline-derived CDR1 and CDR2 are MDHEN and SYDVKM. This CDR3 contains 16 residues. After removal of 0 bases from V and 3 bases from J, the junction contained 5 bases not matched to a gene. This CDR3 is CASSLWIRDRDTEAFF. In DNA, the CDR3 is TGTGCCAGCAGTTTATGGATCCGGGACAGGGACACTGAAGCTTTCTTT.

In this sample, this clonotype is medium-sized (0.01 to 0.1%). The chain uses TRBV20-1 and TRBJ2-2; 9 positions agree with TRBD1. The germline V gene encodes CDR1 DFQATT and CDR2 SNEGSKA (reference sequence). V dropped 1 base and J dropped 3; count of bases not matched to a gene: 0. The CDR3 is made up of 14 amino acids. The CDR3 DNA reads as TGCAGTGCTAGAGGACAGGGGGACACCGGGGAGCTGTTTTTT. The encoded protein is CSARGQGDTGELFF.

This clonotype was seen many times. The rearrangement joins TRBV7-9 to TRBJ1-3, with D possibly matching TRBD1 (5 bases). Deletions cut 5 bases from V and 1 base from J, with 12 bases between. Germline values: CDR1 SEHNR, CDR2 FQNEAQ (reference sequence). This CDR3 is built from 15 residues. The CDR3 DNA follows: TGTGCCAGCAGCCCCGCAGGGAGTTCTGGAAACACCATATATTTT. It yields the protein CASSPAGSSGNTIYF.

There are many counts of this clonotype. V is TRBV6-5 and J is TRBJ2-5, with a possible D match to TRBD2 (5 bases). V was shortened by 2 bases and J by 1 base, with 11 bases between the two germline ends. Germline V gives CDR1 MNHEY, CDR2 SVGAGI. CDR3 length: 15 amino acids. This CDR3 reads CASSYEVATQETQYF. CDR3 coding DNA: TGTGCCAGCAGTTACGAGGTAGCGACCCAAGAGACCCAGTACTTC.